These 22 T cell receptor beta chains were sequenced from one sample in a study of blood T cell repertoires in COVID-19. Sequenced by immunoSEQ multiplex PCR; TCRdb stores in-frame clones only, minus some. Altogether roughly 180,000 clones are present, 85% being singletons, with the ten largest covering 6.5% to 9%. Sequenced material: peripheral blood. These TCRs come from a woman aged 60 to 75 with acute or convalescent COVID-19.

In DNA form, the CDR3 reads TGTGCCAGTGGACTAGCGGGAGGGCCGGGATACAATGAGCAGTTCTTC. Encoded protein: CASGLAGGPGYNEQFF. The rearrangement uses TRBV9 and TRBJ2-1; TRBD2 agrees at 15 bases. Looked up from germline, CDR1 is SGDLS and CDR2 is YYNGEE. This CDR3 is 16 amino acids long. With 8 bases clipped from V and 4 bases from J, the junction kept 7 bases outside the gene matches. The complete variable domain, with remaining parts taken from reference TRBV9 and TRBJ2-1, reads DSGVTQTPKHLITATGQRVTLRCSPRSGDLSVYWYQQSLDQGLQFLIQYYNGEERAKGNILERFSAQQFPDLHSELNLSSLELGDSALYFCASGLAGGPGYNEQFFGPGTRLTVL.

The CDR3 coding sequence is TGTGCCACGGCCATGGCGGGAGTTGGTAATGAGCAGTTCTTC. Encoded protein: CATAMAGVGNEQFF. The chain is built from TRBV19 and TRBJ2-1; 7 bases align to TRBD2. The J segment lost 7 bases and the V segment lost 10 bases, leaving 13 bases of the junction unmatched. This CDR3 spans 14 amino acids. Germline V gene data show CDR1 as LNHDA and CDR2 as SQIVND (reference sequence).

This clone was seen just once. The chain joins TRBV5-1 to TRBJ2-5; 7 nucleotides match TRBD2. The CDR3 runs to 15 residues. J was trimmed by 4 bases and V by 1 base; bases with no gene match: 7. In germline, CDR1 is SGHRS, CDR2 YFSETQ. The CDR3 bases are TGCGCCAGCAGCTTGACCGCGGGAGTAGGAGAGACCCAGTACTTC. Amino acid sequence: CASSLTAGVGETQYF. Variable domain in full (rest from reference TRBV5-1 and TRBJ2-5): KAGVTQTPRYLIKTRGQQVTLSCSPISGHRSVSWYQQTPGQGLQFLFEYFSETQRNKGNFPGRFSGRQFSNSRSEMNVSTLELGDSALYLCASSLTAGVGETQYFGPGTRLLVL.

V is TRBV28 and J is TRBJ2-7, with 7 bases lining up with TRBD2. Losses at the gene ends were 6 bases for V and 3 bases for J; bases not matched to a gene: 2. Germline V gene sequence: CDR1 MDHEN, CDR2 SYDVKM. The CDR3 is 12 residues long. The CDR3 region has the DNA TGTGCCAGCAGCCGGGGGGTCTACGAGCAGTACTTC. It encodes CASSRGVYEQYF.

The rearrangement links TRBV6-2 or TRBV6-3 to TRBJ2-2; 10 bases agree with TRBD2. Germline V gene data show CDR1 as MNHEY and CDR2 as SVGEGT. This CDR3 is 17 amino acids long. J gave up 3 bases and V 2 bases, and 6 bases lay outside the gene matches. This chain's CDR3 is CASSYASGRADTGELFF. DNA for the CDR3: TGTGCCAGCAGTTACGCTAGCGGGAGAGCTGACACCGGGGAGCTGTTTTTT.

The V call is TRBV10-3, the J call TRBJ2-1; 12 bases are shared with TRBD2. CDR1 ENHRY and CDR2 SYGVKD come from the germline V gene. The trim removed 7 bases at V and 4 bases at J, leaving 2 bases unmatched. CDR3 size: 14 residues. The CDR3 loop reads CAITGTSGYNEQFF. CDR3 coding DNA: TGTGCCATCACCGGGACTAGCGGGTACAATGAGCAGTTCTTC.

The V and J genes are TRBV18 and TRBJ1-3, with TRBD1 identical over 9 bases. This CDR3 has 15 residues. Germline CDR1 reads KGHSH; CDR2 reads LQKENI. V trimming: 3 bases; J trimming: 2 bases; junction bases outside the gene matches: 2. The CDR3 sequence is CASSPRDRAGNTIYF. CDR3 bases: TGTGCCAGCTCACCCCGGGACAGGGCTGGAAACACCATATATTTT.

The chain couples TRBV30 to TRBJ1-2, with TRBD1 matching 8 bases. The CDR3 has 13 amino acids. Germline CDR1 reads GTSNPN; CDR2 reads SVGIG (reference sequence). V gave up 5 bases and J gave up 7 bases; unmatched junction bases: 9. The CDR3 nucleotides read TGTGCCTGGTCACTAGGACAGGGTGGTGGCTACACCTTC. Amino acids: CAWSLGQGGGYTF.

The DNA of the CDR3 is TGTGCCTGGAGGAAGTCAGGGGACCTTTATGGCTACACCTTC. Translated: CAWRKSGDLYGYTF. The rearrangement joins TRBV30 to TRBJ1-2; TRBD1 is a possible D gene (6 bases). CDR3 length: 14 residues. V shed 3 bases and J shed 5 bases, with 16 bases lying between them. Germline CDR1 and CDR2: GTSNPN and SVGIG (reference sequence).

This chain uses TRBV24-1 with TRBJ2-1; TRBD1 agrees at 9 bases. The trim removed 4 bases at V and 2 bases at J, leaving 5 bases unmatched. The germline V gene has CDR1 KGHDR and CDR2 SFDVKD. This CDR3 has 16 amino acids. The CDR3 region is CATSDPGQGTYNEQFF. The CDR3 nucleotides are TGTGCCACCAGTGACCCCGGACAGGGGACCTACAATGAGCAGTTCTTC.

V is TRBV4-2 and J is TRBJ1-6; a possible D gene is TRBD1 (6 bases). Germline V gene data show CDR1 as LGHNA and CDR2 as YNFKEQ. The ends were cut back, 0 bases at V and 7 bases at J, with 10 bases in the middle. This CDR3 region has 15 residues. The CDR3 reads CASSQDLGGNSPLHF. In nucleotides, the CDR3 is TGTGCCAGCAGCCAAGATTTAGGGGGAAATTCACCCCTCCACTTT.

The rearrangement joins TRBV7-8 to TRBJ1-1, with D uncertain. The CDR3 loop spans 15 amino acids. The germline gives CDR1 SGHVS, CDR2 FQNEAQ. V was shortened by 5 bases and J by 5 bases, with 18 bases between the two germline ends. This CDR3 is CASSAGVGDGTEAFF. The DNA for the CDR3 is TGTGCCAGCAGCGCCGGGGTAGGCGACGGAACTGAAGCTTTCTTT.

The chain couples TRBV19 to TRBJ1-1, with TRBD1 matching over 8 bases. Looked up from germline, CDR1 is LNHDA and CDR2 is SQIVND (reference sequence). The CDR3 spans 14 residues. The V segment lost 5 bases and the J segment 1 base; nucleotides outside the gene matches: 3. The CDR3: CASSRTGSNTEAFF. The CDR3 DNA sequence: TGTGCCAGTAGTCGGACAGGGTCGAACACTGAAGCTTTCTTT.

The DNA for the CDR3 is TGTGCCAGCAGTTTAGCAGGGGGCGGGCAGCCCCAGCATTTT. Protein: CASSLAGGGQPQHF. The rearrangement uses TRBV28 and TRBJ1-5, with 8 bases lining up with TRBD1. V gave up 2 bases and J gave up 7 bases; unmatched junction bases: 4. The CDR3 is 14 amino acids. Germline V CDR1 and CDR2: MDHEN, SYDVKM.

V is TRBV19 and J is TRBJ2-4; 9 bases align to TRBD1. Germline values: CDR1 LNHDA, CDR2 SQIVND (reference sequence). The CDR3 is made up of 15 amino acids. V was clipped by 8 bases and J by 0 bases; unmatched bases: 5. CDR3 nucleotides: TGTGCCAGTTCAGGGACAGGGTTAGCCAAAAACATTCAGTACTTC. It specifies CASSGTGLAKNIQYF.

The chain joins TRBV7-6 to TRBJ2-1; a possible D gene is TRBD2 (6 bases). Germline V gene lookup returns CDR1 SGHVS and CDR2 FNYEAQ. V shed 5 bases and J shed 8 bases, with 13 bases lying between them. The CDR3 loop spans 13 amino acids. The chain's CDR3 is CASSRERGHEQFF. The CDR3 DNA is TGTGCCAGCAGCCGGGAGAGGGGACATGAGCAGTTCTTC.

The V call is TRBV21-1, the J call TRBJ2-6; the table's D gene call, TRBD2, was not cross checked with the DNA. TRBV21-1 is an annotated pseudogene. This CDR3 region has 19 residues. CDR3 loop: CASSKMGGLQPTGANVLTF. As DNA, the CDR3 is TGTGCCAGCAGCAAAATGGGAGGGCTTCAGCCGACTGGGGCCAACGTCCTGACTTTC.

This clone was recorded once. J is TRBJ2-1 and V is TRBV25-1; 13 bases are a match to TRBD2. CDR1 is MGHDK and CDR2 is SYGVNS in the germline V gene. The V gene end was trimmed by 2 bases and the J gene end by 5 bases; junction bases not matched to a gene: 6. The CDR3 contains 17 residues. The chain's CDR3 is CASSEPGTSGTHNEQFF. Here the CDR3 DNA reads TGTGCCAGCAGTGAACCTGGGACTAGCGGGACCCACAATGAGCAGTTCTTC.

The table lists this clone with many counts. The rearrangement links TRBV7-9 to TRBJ1-1, with TRBD1 matching over 7 bases. There are 14 residues in the CDR3. CDR1 is SEHNR and CDR2 is FQNEAQ in the germline V gene (reference sequence). J lost 4 bases, V lost 4 bases, and 6 bases had no gene match. CDR3 DNA: TGTGCCAGCAGCTCGCTGACAGGGAGCACTGAAGCTTTCTTT. As protein: CASSSLTGSTEAFF.

CDR3 in amino acids: CATSDDRGTDTQYF. In DNA, the CDR3 is TGTGCCACCAGTGATGACAGGGGAACAGATACGCAGTATTTT. The V call is TRBV24-1, the J call TRBJ2-3; 8 bases are shared with TRBD1. The CDR3 sequence is 14 residues long. The J segment lost 3 bases and the V segment lost 3 bases, leaving 1 base of the junction unmatched. Germline assignment: CDR1 KGHDR and CDR2 SFDVKD.

The V call is TRBV5-8, the J call TRBJ1-6; D gene uncertain. V was pared by 2 bases and J by 10 bases, with 13 bases between. Per germline, CDR1 SGHTS and CDR2 YDEGEE. This CDR3 is 14 amino acids long. The CDR3 DNA sequence: TGTGCCAGCAGCTTAACGGGGAAAGGATCACCCCTCCACTTT. Translation gives CASSLTGKGSPLHF.

The CDR3 spells CASRPAVQETQYF. In DNA, the CDR3 is TGTGCCAGCAGGCCTGCGGTCCAAGAGACCCAGTACTTC. The chain is built from TRBV2 and TRBJ2-5, with D unclear. The CDR3 extends over 13 amino acids. The germline CDR1 and CDR2 sequences are SNHLY and FYNNEI. V was cut by 6 bases and J by 1 base, with 9 bases left in between.